Sequencing of this T cell receptor beta chain was carried out in a study of response to subunit inactivated influenza vaccine. One entry per CDR3 protein results from TCRdb running MiXCR on the RT-PCR reads. Found here are some 520,000 distinct CDR3 sequences, about 15% of them singletons; the top ten hold 2.5% to 3.5%. The CDR3 covers 15 residues. Looked up from germline, CDR1 is SQVTM and CDR2 is ANQGSEA. V was pared by 6 bases and J by 4 bases, with 6 bases of the junction left unmatched. Study-wide results and caveats: Authors suggested seasonal influenza vaccinations each recruit few new T cells.

This clonotype was detected many times. Its target is not known. This clonotype was sampled from a man in his fifties or sixties who received an inactivated influenza vaccine. V and J are TRBV29-1 and TRBJ2-1; 13 bases are a match to TRBD2. The source was CD4+ T cells sorted from PBMCs, collected about 23 months after vaccination. CDR3 sequence reads: CSVTRTSGGYNEQFF. In nucleotides, the CDR3 is TGCAGCGTCACCAGGACTAGCGGGGGATACAATGAGCAGTTCTTC.